This entry is about one TCR beta chain. This clone was counted a few times. Its antigen remains undetermined. No base-level quality is on record; no much larger clone is a single base apart. This CDR3 is also generated by other DNA sequences in the sample. The immunoSEQ Assay, a bias-controlled multiplex PCR, was used to amplify TCRbeta CDR3 regions from genomic DNA. As for how the authors treated the data: Within the assay, amplification of reference gene primers was used to estimate how many nucleated cells each sample contained. To quantify the absolute abundance of each unique TCRbeta CDR3 rearrangement, sequence reads were collapsed and filtered. For each sample, productive Simpson clonality was calculated by taking the square root of Simpson's diversity index across productive rearrangements. The table comes from immuneACCESS by way of TCRdb, which keeps in-frame sequences with V and J called. Part of the clones is missing from these tables; in studies checked, under half for an unresolved V gene and the rest for unknown reasons. Clonal size and the V and J genes are those of that table, whereas D and trimming came from the DNA. Within this sample are 250,000 to 300,000 clones, with roughly 90% of them counted one time only. The leading ten clones occupy roughly 2.9% of the sample.

This sample was included in a study of blood T cell repertoires in COVID-19 (TCRdb year 2020). For the wider study: Samples covering the acute and convalescent phases of COVID-19 were provided by collaborators in the United States, Italy and Spain. The material from the prospective study consisted of cDNA or gDNA derived from T cells, B-cell-depleted T cells, or PBMCs. Subjects who had been exposed to COVID-19, were actively infected with it, or had recovered from it provided the deeply sampled blood TCRbeta repertoires that made up the dataset. A freely available public database, intended as a resource for researchers studying the immune response to SARS-CoV-2, is where the repertoires were released. The samples were drawn from the first 160 participants of the ongoing ImmuneRACE study and from over a thousand subjects provided by 6 global collaborators. A de-identified subject ID, COVID-19 status, age in years and sex were almost always included in the sample metadata. Where available, HLA class I and class II types were obtained from metadata supplied by the sample provider rather than from assay-based typing.

On the study overall, not on this receptor specifically: How much clinical and demographic metadata was included differed by source and by participant, and the metadata was provided uncurated.

Enrolling through a virtual design, the prospective study's participants ranged in age from about 18 to 100 years and lived across 24 United States geographic areas. In the prospective study, participants were assigned to cohorts based on the clinical history participants reported in a screening survey and a study questionnaire. A participant counted as exposed if, within 2 weeks of entering the study, that participant had been in contact with someone who had a PCR-confirmed or clinician-diagnosed COVID-19 case. In the prospective study, mobile phlebotomists collected whole blood, serum and a nasopharyngeal or oropharyngeal swab from each participant. Prospective study participants could optionally give additional blood draws and questionnaires over an approximately two-month period. Prospective study blood samples were shipped either frozen or at room temperature before DNA extraction. From the germline V gene, CDR1 is SGHRS and CDR2 is YFSETQ. After removal of 8 bases from V and 3 bases from J, the junction retains 4 bases not matched to a gene. The CDR3 goes from the cysteine to the phenylalanine over 13 residues. Here the CDR3 DNA is all that survives: 39 bases in frame from base 1.

The specimen was PBMCs or T cells enriched from blood (not recorded which). The chain uses TRBV5-1 and TRBJ1-2; 10 bases in the middle match TRBD1. The sequence was obtained from a woman in her forties or fifties who had been exposed to COVID-19. The DNA sequence is as follows: TGCGCCAGTGGGACAGGGGAGGACTATGGCTACACCTTC. This encodes CASGTGEDYGYTF.